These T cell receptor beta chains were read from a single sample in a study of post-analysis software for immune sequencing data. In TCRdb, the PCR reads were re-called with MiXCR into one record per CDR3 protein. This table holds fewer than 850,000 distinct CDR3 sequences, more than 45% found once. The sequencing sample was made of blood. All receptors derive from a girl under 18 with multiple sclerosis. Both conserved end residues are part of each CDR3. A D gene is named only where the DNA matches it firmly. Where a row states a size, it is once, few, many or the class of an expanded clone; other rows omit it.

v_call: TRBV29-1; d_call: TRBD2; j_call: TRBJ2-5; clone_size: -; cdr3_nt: TGCAGCGTTGAAGGGACTAGCGGGAGTGGGAAGACCCAGTACTTC; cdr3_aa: CSVEGTSGSGKTQYF
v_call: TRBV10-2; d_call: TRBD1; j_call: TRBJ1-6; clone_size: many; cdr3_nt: TGCGCCAGCAGGGACAGGGGGTTTGATTCACCCCTCCACTTT; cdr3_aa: CASRDRGFDSPLHF
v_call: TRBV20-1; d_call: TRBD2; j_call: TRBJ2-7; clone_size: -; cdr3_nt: TGCAGTGCTAGAGATTTACCGGGACTAGCGGACTACGAGCAGTACTTC; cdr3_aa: CSARDLPGLADYEQYF
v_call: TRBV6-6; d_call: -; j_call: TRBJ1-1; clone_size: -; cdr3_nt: TGTGCCAGCAGGGAGGACGGGGGAATGAACACTGAAGCTTTCTTT; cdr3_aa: CASREDGGMNTEAFF
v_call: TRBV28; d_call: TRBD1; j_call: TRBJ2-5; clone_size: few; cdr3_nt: TGTGCCAGCACACGACAGGGGGCATGGGGAGAGACCCAGTACTTC; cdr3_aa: CASTRQGAWGETQYF
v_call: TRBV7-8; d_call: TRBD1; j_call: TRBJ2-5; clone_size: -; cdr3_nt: TGTGCCAGCAGCCTACAGGGGAGTTCCCAAGAGACCCAGTACTTC; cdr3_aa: CASSLQGSSQETQYF
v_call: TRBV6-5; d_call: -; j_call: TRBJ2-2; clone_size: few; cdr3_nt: TGTGCCAGCATGCGAGTATTGCACGGGGAGCTGTTTTTT; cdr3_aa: CASMRVLHGELFF
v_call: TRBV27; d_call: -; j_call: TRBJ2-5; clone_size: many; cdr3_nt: TGTGCCAGCAGTTTATGGGGCGGAGAGACCCAGTACTTC; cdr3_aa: CASSLWGGETQYF
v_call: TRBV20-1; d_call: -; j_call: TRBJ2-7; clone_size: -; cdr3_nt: TGCAGTGCTAGAGATTCTGGGGGAGTTTCATACGAGCAGTACTTC; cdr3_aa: CSARDSGGVSYEQYF
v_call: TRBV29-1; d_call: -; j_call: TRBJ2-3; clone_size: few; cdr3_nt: TGCAGCGTCCGACTAGTTCGGACAGATACGCAGTATTTT; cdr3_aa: CSVRLVRTDTQYF
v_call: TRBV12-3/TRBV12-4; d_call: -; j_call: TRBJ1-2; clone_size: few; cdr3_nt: TGCGCCAGCAGTTCCGGCCGTGGCTACACCTTC; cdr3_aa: CASSSGRGYTF
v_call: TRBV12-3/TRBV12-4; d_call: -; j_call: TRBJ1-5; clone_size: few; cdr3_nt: TGTGCCAGCAGTTTGATTGGTCCACTCCCCCAGCATTTT; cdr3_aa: CASSLIGPLPQHF
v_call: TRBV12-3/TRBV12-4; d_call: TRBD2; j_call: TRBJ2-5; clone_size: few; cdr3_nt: TGTGCCAGCAGTTTACTAGCGGGAGAGGTAGAGACCCAGTACTTC; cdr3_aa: CASSLLAGEVETQYF
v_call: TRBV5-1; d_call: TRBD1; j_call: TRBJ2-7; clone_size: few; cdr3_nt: TGCGCCAGCAGCTTCAGGGACAGCGGAGACGAGCAGTACTTC; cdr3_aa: CASSFRDSGDEQYF
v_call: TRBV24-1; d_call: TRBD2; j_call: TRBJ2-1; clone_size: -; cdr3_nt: TGTGCCACCAGTGATTTCCTAGCGGGGCACAATGAGCAGTTCTTC; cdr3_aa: CATSDFLAGHNEQFF
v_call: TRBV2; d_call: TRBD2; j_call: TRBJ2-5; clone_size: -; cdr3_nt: TGTGCCAGCAGGGGGACTAGACAAGAGACCCAGTACTTC; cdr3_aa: CASRGTRQETQYF
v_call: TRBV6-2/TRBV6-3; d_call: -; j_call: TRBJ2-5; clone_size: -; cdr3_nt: TGTGCCAGCAGTCCGGACGGGACCCAAGAGACCCAGTACTTC; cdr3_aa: CASSPDGTQETQYF
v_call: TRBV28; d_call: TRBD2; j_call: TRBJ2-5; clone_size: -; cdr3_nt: TGTGCCAGCAGTTCACAAACTAGCGGGGAGACCCAGTACTTC; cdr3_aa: CASSSQTSGETQYF
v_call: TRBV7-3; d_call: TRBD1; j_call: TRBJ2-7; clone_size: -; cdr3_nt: TGTGCCAGCAGCCCGAAAATGGGACAGTCCAACGAGCAGTACTTC; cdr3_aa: CASSPKMGQSNEQYF
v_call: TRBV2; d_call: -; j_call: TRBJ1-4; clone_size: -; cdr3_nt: TGTGCCAGCAGTGGGGGCGCAGGGAGTGGTGAAAAACTGTTTTTT; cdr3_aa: CASSGGAGSGEKLFF
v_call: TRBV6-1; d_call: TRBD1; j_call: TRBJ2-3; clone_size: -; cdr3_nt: TGTGCCAGCAGTGAATACAGGGGATTCACAGATACGCAGTATTTT; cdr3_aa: CASSEYRGFTDTQYF
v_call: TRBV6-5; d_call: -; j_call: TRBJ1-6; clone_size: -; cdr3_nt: TGTGCCAGCAGTCCTACGGGGAGGGACAATTCACCCCTCCACTTT; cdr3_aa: CASSPTGRDNSPLHF
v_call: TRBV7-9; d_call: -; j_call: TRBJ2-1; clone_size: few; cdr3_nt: TGTGCCAGCAGCTTAGTTGGCACTAAAACTTACAATGAGCAGTTCTTC; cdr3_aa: CASSLVGTKTYNEQFF
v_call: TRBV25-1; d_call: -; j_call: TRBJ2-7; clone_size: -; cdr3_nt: TGTGCCAGCAGTGAACATACCGCGGGGTCCTACGAGCAGTACTTC; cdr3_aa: CASSEHTAGSYEQYF
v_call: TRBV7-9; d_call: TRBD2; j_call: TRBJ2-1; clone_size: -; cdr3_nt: TGTACCAGCAGCTTAGGGACTAAACACAATGAGCAGTTCTTC; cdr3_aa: CTSSLGTKHNEQFF
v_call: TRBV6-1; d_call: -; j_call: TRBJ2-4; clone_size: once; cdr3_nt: TGTGCCAGCAGTGAAGTCTGGACCAAAAACATTCAGTACTTC; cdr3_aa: CASSEVWTKNIQYF
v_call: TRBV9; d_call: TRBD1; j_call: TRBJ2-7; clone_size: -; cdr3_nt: TGTGCCAGCAGCCCCCAAGGGGGCAATGAGCAGTACTTC; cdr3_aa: CASSPQGGNEQYF
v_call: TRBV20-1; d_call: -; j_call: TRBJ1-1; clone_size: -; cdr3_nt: TGCAGTGCTAGGCCCCCGACGGGGGATAGCACTGAAGCTTTCTTT; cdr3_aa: CSARPPTGDSTEAFF
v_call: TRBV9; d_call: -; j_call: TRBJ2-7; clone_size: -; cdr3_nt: TGTGCCAGCAGCCCCTGGGGAAATCCCTACGAGCAGTACTTC; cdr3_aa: CASSPWGNPYEQYF
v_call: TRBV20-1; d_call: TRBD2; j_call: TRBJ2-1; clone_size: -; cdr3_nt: TGCAGTGCTTACGCCTCCACTAGCGGGAGTTTGGTGAACAATGAGCAGTTCTTC; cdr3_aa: CSAYASTSGSLVNNEQFF
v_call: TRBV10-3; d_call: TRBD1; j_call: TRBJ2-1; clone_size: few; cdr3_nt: TGTGCCATCAGTGAGTCGCACAGGGGATCCTACAATGAGCAGTTCTTC; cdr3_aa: CAISESHRGSYNEQFF
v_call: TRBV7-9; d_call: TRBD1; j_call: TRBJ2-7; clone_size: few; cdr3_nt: TGTGCCAGCAGCACCCGACAGGGGAGGTCCTACGAGCAGTACTTC; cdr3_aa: CASSTRQGRSYEQYF
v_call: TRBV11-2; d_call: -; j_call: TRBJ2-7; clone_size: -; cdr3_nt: TGTGCCAGCAGCTTACTGGCAGCCGGAACTTCCTACGAGCAGTACTTC; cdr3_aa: CASSLLAAGTSYEQYF
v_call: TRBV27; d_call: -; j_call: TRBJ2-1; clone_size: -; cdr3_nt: TGTGCCAGCTCTGAACCGACGGGATCCCCCTACAATGAGCAGTTCTTC; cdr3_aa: CASSEPTGSPYNEQFF
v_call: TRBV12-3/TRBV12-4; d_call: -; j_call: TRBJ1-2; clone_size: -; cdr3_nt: TGTGCCAGCACCCAGACAGGTTATGGCTACACCTTC; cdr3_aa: CASTQTGYGYTF
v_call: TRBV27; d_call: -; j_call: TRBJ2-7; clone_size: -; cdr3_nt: TGTGCCACCTCTTTGGGACCCTCCTACGAGCAGTACTTC; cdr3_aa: CATSLGPSYEQYF
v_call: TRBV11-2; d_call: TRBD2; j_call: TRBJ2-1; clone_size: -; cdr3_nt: TGTGCCAGCAGCTTAGGGCGGGAGGGAGAGTTCTTC; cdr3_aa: CASSLGREGEFF
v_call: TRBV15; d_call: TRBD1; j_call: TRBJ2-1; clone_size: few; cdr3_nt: TGTGCCACCAGAGGGACAGTCTACAATGAGCAGTTCTTC; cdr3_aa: CATRGTVYNEQFF
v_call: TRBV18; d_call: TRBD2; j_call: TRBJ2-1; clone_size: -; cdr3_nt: TGTGCCAGCTCACCACTTGGCGGGAGAGTCTACAATGAGCAGTTCTTC; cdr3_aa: CASSPLGGRVYNEQFF
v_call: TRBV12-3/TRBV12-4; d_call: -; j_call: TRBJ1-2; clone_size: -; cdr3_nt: TGTGCCAGCAGTCCAACACGACAGGAACTTAACTATGGCTACACCTTC; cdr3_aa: CASSPTRQELNYGYTF
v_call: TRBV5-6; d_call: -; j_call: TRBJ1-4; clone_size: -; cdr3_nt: TGTGCCAGCAGCCACGGATTGACCGGGGAAAAACTGTTTTTT; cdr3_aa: CASSHGLTGEKLFF
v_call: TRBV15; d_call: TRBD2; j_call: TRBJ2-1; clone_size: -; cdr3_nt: TGTGCCACCAGCCCAAATTGGGGGGAGCTAGCGGACGAGCAGTTCTTC; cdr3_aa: CATSPNWGELADEQFF
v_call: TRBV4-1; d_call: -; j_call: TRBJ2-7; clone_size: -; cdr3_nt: TGCGCCAGCAGCCAAGGAGACAGGAGCTCCTACGAGCAGTACTTC; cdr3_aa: CASSQGDRSSYEQYF
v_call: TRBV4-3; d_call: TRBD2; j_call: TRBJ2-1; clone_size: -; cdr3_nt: TGCGCCAGCAACCAAGCACTAGCGGGAGTAGGGGAGCAGTTCTTC; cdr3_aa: CASNQALAGVGEQFF
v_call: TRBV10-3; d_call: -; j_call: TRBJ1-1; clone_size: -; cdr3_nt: TGTGCCATCAGTGAGTCAGAGGGGTTGGACACTGAAGCTTTCTTT; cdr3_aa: CAISESEGLDTEAFF
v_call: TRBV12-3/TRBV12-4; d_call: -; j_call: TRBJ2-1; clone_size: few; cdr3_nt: TGTGCCAGCAGTCCCGAAGAGGGACGCTCCTACAATGAGCAGTTCTTC; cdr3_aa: CASSPEEGRSYNEQFF
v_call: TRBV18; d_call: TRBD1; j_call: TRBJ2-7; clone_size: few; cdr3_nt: TGTGCCAGCTCACCAAACGGACAGGGATTGTGGGAGCAGTACTTC; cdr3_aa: CASSPNGQGLWEQYF
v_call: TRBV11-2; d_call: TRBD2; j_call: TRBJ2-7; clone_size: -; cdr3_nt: TGTGCCAGCAGCCGCTGGGGGAGCGGGAGAAACGAGCAGTACTTC; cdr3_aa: CASSRWGSGRNEQYF
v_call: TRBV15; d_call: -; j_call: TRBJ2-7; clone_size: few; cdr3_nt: TGTGCCACCAGCAGAGATCGGGAGCCTTACAATGAGCAGTACTTC; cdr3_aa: CATSRDREPYNEQYF